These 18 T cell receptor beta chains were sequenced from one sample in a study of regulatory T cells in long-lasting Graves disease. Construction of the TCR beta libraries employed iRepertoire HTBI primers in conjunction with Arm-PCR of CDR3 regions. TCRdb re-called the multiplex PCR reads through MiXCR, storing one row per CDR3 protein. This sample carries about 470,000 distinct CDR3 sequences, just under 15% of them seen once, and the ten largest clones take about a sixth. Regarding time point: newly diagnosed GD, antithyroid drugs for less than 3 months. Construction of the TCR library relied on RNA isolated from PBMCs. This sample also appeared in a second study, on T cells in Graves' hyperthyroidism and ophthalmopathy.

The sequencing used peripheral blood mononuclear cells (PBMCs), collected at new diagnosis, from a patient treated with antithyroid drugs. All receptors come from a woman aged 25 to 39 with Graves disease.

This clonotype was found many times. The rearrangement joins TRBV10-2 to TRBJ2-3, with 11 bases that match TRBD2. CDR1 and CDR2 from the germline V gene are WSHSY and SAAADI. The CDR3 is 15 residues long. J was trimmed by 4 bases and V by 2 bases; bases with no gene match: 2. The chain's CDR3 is CASSEPGLAADTQYF. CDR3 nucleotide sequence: TGCGCCAGCAGTGAGCCGGGACTAGCGGCAGATACGCAGTATTTT.

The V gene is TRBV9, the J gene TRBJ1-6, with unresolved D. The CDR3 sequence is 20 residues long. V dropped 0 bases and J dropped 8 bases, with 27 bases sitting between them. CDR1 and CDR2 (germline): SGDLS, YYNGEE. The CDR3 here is CASSVGDLKRANVGDSPLHF. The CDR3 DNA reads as TGTGCCAGCAGCGTAGGGGATTTAAAACGGGCCAACGTTGGAGATTCACCCCTCCACTTT.

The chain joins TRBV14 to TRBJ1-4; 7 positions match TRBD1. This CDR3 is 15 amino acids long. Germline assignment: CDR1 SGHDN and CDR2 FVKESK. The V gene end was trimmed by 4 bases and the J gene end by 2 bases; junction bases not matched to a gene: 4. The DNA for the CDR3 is TGTGCCAGCAGCCCTAAGGGACAGACTAATGAAAAACTGTTTTTT. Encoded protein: CASSPKGQTNEKLFF.

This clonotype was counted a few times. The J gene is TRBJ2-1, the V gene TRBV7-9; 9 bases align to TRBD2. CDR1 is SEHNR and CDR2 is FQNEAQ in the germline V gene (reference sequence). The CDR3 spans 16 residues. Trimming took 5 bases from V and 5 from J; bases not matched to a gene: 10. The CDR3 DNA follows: TGTGCCAGCAGCCAAGCACTTAGCGGGGGAAACAATGAGCAGTTCTTC. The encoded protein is CASSQALSGGNNEQFF. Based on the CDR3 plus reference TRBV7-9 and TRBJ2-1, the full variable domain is DTGVSQNPRHKITKRGQNVTFRCDPISEHNRLYWYRQTLGQGPEFLTYFQNEAQLEKSRLLSDRFSAERPKGSFSTLEIQRTEQGDSAMYLCASSQALSGGNNEQFFGPGTRLTVL.

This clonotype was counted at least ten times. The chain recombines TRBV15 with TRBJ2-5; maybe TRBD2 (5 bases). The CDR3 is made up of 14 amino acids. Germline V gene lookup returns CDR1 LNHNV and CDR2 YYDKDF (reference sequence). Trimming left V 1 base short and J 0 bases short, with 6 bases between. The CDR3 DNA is TGTGCCACCAGCAGAGGAGGGCACCAAGAGACCCAGTACTTC. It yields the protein CATSRGGHQETQYF.

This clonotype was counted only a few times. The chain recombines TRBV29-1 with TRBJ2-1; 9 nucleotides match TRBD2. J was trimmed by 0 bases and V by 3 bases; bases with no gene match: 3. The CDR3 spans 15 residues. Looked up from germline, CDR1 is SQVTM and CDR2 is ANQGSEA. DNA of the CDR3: TGCAGCGTTGATCTAGCGGGAAGCTCCTACAATGAGCAGTTCTTC. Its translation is CSVDLAGSSYNEQFF.

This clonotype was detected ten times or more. This chain's CDR3 is CSARRPSGREAKNIQYF. The DNA for the CDR3 is TGCAGTGCTAGGAGACCTAGCGGGAGGGAGGCCAAAAACATTCAGTACTTC. This chain links TRBV20-1 with TRBJ2-4; 12 nucleotides align to TRBD2. Germline lookup yields CDR1 DFQATT and CDR2 SNEGSKA (reference sequence). V trimming: 3 bases; J trimming: 1 base; junction bases outside the gene matches: 7. This CDR3 has 17 residues.

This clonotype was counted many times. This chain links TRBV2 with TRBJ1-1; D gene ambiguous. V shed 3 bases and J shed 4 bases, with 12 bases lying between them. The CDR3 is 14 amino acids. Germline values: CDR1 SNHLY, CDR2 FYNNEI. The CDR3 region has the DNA TGTGCCAGCAGTGAGGCCGGTTTTGGCACTGAAGCTTTCTTT. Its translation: CASSEAGFGTEAFF. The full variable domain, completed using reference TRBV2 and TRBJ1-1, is EPEVTQTPSHQVTQMGQEVILRCVPISNHLYFYWYRQILGQKVEFLVSFYNNEISEKSEIFDDQFSVERPDGSNFTLKIRSTKLEDSAMYFCASSEAGFGTEAFFGQGTRLTVV.

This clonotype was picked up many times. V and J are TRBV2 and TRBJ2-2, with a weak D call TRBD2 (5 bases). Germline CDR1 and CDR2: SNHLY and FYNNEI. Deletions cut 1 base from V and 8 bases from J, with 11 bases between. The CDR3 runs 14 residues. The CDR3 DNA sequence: TGTGCCAGCAGTGAAGAGCTAGCCGAGGGGGAGCTGTTTTTT. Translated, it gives CASSEELAEGELFF.

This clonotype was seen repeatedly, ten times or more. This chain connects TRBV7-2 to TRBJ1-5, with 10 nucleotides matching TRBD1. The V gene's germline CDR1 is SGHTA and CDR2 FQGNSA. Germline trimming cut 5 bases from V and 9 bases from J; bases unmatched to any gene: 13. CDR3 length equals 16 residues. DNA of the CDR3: TGTGCCAGCAGCCATACCGGGACAGGGGTAATGTCGCCCCAGCATTTT. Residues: CASSHTGTGVMSPQHF.

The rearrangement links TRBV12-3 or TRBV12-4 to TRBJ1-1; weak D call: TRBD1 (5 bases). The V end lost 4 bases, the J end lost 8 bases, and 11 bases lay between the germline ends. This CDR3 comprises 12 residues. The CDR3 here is CASSWGVGEAFF. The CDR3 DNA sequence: TGTGCCAGCAGTTGGGGGGTAGGGGAAGCTTTCTTT.

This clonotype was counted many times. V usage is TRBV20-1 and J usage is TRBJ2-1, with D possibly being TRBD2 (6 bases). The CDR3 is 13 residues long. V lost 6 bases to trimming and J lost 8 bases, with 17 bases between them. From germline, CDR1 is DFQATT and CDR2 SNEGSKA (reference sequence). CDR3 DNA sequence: TGCAGTGCCCCCGGGAGATATCCCTATGAGCAGTTCTTC. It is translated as CSAPGRYPYEQFF.

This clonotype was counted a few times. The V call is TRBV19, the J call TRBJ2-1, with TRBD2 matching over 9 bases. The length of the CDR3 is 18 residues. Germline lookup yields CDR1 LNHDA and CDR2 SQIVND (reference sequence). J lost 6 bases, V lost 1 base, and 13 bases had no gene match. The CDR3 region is CASSIVHFFGTSSNEQFF. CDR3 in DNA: TGTGCCAGTAGTATAGTTCACTTTTTCGGGACTAGCAGCAATGAGCAGTTCTTC.

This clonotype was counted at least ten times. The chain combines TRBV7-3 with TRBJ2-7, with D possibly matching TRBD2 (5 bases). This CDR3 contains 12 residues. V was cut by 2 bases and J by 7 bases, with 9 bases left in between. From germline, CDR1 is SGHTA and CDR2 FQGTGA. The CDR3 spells CASSLDGKEQYF. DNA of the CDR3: TGTGCCAGCAGCTTAGACGGGAAAGAGCAGTACTTC.

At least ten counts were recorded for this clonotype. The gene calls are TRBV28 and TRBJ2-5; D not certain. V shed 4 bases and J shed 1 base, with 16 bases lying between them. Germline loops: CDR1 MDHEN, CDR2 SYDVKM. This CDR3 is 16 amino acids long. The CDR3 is CASSSTRRTLQETQYF. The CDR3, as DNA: TGTGCCAGCAGTTCTACCCGGCGGACCCTCCAAGAGACCCAGTACTTC.

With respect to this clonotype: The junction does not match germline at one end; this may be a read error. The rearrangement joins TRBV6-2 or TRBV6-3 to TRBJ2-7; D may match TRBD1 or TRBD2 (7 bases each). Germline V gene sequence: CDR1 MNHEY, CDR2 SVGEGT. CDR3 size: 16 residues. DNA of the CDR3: TGCGCCAGCAGCCAAGGGCCTCAGGGGGGGTACTACGAGCAGTACTTC. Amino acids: CASSQGPQGGYYEQYF.

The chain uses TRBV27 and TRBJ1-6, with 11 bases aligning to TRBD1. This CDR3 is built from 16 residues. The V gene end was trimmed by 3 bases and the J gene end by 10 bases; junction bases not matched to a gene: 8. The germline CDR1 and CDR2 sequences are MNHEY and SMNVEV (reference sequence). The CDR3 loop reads CASSFFGQGALSPLHF. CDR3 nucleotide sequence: TGTGCCAGCAGTTTTTTCGGACAGGGGGCTTTGTCACCCCTCCACTTT.

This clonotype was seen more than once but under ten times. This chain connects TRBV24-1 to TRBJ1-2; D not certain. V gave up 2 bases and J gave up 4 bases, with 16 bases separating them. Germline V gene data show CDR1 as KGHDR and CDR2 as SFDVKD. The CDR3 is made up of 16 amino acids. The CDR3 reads CATSDSQDVPPYGYTF. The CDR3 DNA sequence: TGTGCCACCAGTGATTCCCAGGACGTGCCGCCCTATGGCTACACCTTC.